The TCR beta chain under discussion was sequenced for a study of cytomegalovirus exposure and HLA in healthy donors. Primers: 60 Vbeta forward and 13 Jbeta reverse. TCRdb's table, derived via immunoSEQ multiplex PCR, lists solely in-frame clones and lacks some. The table lists 150,000 to 200,000 clones, just under 85% of them singletons, with 4.8% in the top ten. Overall study results and limits: CMV serostatus was the only immune exposure information that was available. A missense DCLRE1C variant was associated with V- and J-gene trimming of TCR beta chains in a later analysis, and an independent cohort replicated the association. Researchers catalogued 164 TCR beta chains as cytomegalovirus-associated. An apparent linkage of common viral pathogens to several of the most significant clusters emerged in a later analysis.

This clone was seen only once. Its antigen is unknown. This TCR came from a girl aged 5 to 17 in good health and CMV-seropositive. Sequenced: PBMCs.

The CDR3 is CASRPPGTGTGYTF. The CDR3 nucleotides are TGCGCCAGCAGGCCTCCCGGGACAGGGACTGGCTACACCTTC. The chain links TRBV4-1 to TRBJ1-2, with 9 nucleotides matching TRBD1. Losses at the gene ends were 6 bases for V and 7 bases for J; bases not matched to a gene: 9. CDR3 length: 14 residues. Germline V gives CDR1 MGHRA, CDR2 YSYEKL.